Given below is one TCR beta chain in context. Antigen: not known. The time point was: after dendritic cell vaccination, including at tumor progression/relapse. Fresh-frozen tumor tissue and more than two years of survival data were available for all. These data come from a study of glioma-infiltrating T cells after dendritic cell vaccination. For the study at large: Monocyte-derived dendritic cells, cultured less than 9 days with IL-4 and GM-CSF, were pulsed with autologous tumor lysate. Study findings and constraints: Complete blood and tumor specimen sets were limited to few patients.

V gave up 3 bases and J gave up 0 bases, with 13 bases separating them. Germline V gene sequence: CDR1 ENHRY, CDR2 SYGVKD. The CDR3 runs to 16 residues. Here immunoSEQ multiplex PCR was the method, and the copy in TCRdb shows in-frame clones only, minus some. The sample has 45,000 to 60,000 clones; about four fifths are singletons. This specimen consisted of blood, obtained after dendritic cell vaccination. The chain employs TRBV10-3 and TRBJ2-3; possibly TRBD2 for D (5 bases). The sequence came from a human donor with glioblastoma. The CDR3 bases are TGTGCCATCAGTGACCCCAGCGGAGATAGCACAGATACGCAGTATTTT. This encodes CAISDPSGDSTDTQYF.